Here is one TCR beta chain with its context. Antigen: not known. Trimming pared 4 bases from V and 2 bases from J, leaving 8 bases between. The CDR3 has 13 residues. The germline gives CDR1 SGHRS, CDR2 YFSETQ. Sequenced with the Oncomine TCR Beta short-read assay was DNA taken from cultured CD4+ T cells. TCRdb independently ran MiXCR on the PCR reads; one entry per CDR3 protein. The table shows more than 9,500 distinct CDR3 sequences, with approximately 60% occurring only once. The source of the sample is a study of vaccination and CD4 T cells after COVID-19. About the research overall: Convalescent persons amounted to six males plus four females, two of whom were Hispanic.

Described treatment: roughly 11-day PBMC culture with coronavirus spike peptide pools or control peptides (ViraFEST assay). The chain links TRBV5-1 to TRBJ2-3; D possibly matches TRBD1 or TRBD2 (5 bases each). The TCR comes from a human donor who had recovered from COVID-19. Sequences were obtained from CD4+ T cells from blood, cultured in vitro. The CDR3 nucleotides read TGCGCCAGCAGCGGGGGACCCACAGATACGCAGTATTTT. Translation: CASSGGPTDTQYF.